The entry below gives a single TCR beta chain sequence along with its context. The antigen is unknown. This CDR3 is 15 amino acids long. CDR1 is MGHRA and CDR2 is YSYEKL in the germline V gene. The template switching step added UMIs that contained a 6-nucleotide sample barcode. TCRdb re-called the 5' RACE reads, yielding one record per CDR3 amino acid sequence without DNA. The sample totals nearly 450,000 distinct CDR3 sequences. The data belong to a study of monozygotic twins with inflammatory bowel disease. The study, taken as a whole, reports: Data gave no support to a single strong signal or clonotype associated with IBD. T cell subtypes that differed could not be told apart.

Investigators pulled total RNA out of whole blood and did not sort T cells. The receptor's source is a human donor with ulcerative colitis or Crohn's disease, or a healthy co-twin of an affected twin (not recorded which). The V and J genes are TRBV4-1 and TRBJ2-7; TCRdb calls TRBD1, which cannot be checked without DNA. The sample consisted of blood. CDR3 sequence reads: CASSQYRGQAYEQYF.